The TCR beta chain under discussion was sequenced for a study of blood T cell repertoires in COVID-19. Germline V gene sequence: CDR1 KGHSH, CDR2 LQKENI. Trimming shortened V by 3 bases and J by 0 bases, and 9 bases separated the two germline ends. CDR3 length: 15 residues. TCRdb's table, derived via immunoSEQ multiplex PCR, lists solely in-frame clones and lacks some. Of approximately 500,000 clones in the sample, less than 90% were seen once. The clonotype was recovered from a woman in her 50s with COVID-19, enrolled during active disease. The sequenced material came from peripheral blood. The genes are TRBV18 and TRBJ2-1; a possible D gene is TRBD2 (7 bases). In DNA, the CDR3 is TGTGCCAGCTCACCCGGGGGGCCCTCCTACAATGAGCAGTTCTTC. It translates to CASSPGGPSYNEQFF.